These 19 T cell receptor beta chains originate from one sample sequenced in a study of CD8+ T cells in alopecia areata. Reverse transcription of extracted RNA yielded cDNA, which provided the sequencing template. TCRdb's table, derived via immunoSEQ multiplex PCR, lists solely in-frame clones and lacks some. Here the sample spans 150,000 to 160,000 clones, around 50% being singletons. Sequenced here: CD8+ T cells sorted from blood, sampled at week 0. These receptor sequences come from a human donor with alopecia areata.

J is TRBJ2-1 and V is TRBV9; D unclear. The germline gives CDR1 SGDLS, CDR2 YYNGEE. The CDR3 loop spans 8 amino acids. Trimming removed 2 bases at V and 14 bases at J, with 2 bases between. CDR3 sequence: CASSVEFF. The CDR3 DNA is TGTGCCAGCAGCGTGGAGTTCTTC.

The chain employs TRBV10-3 and TRBJ2-7; 7 nucleotides agree with TRBD1. J was trimmed by 2 bases and V by 2 bases; bases with no gene match: 3. The CDR3 is made up of 14 amino acids. CDR1 and CDR2 (germline): ENHRY, SYGVKD. The CDR3 DNA is TGTGCCATCAGTGAGGACAGGGCAGCCTACGAGCAGTACTTC. It codes for CAISEDRAAYEQYF.

This clone was seen more than once but under ten times. The chain combines TRBV29-1 with TRBJ2-7; D ambiguous. Germline CDR1 SQVTM, CDR2 ANQGSEA. V lost 6 bases and J 5 bases, leaving 11 bases between the germline ends. The CDR3 extends over 11 amino acids. Here the CDR3 DNA reads TGCAGCGTGAAGGGTTCCCACGAGCAGTACTTC. Translating it yields CSVKGSHEQYF.

A single count supports this clone. The chain is built from TRBV25-1 and TRBJ1-1; D is uncertain. The V end lost 5 bases, the J end lost 4 bases, and 11 bases lay between the germline ends. The germline V gene encodes CDR1 MGHDK and CDR2 SYGVNS. This CDR3 spans 13 amino acids. CDR3 in DNA: TGTGCCAGCAGTTCGGGGAGTGGCACTGAAGCTTTCTTT. Translating it yields CASSSGSGTEAFF.

This chain uses TRBV9 with TRBJ2-2, with D hard to call. The germline V gene has CDR1 SGDLS and CDR2 YYNGEE. The germline V and J ends were trimmed by 5 bases and 9 bases, with 8 bases remaining between them. The CDR3 spans 11 residues. CDR3 loop: CASSPDRELFF. DNA for the CDR3: TGTGCCAGCAGTCCTGACCGGGAGCTGTTTTTT.

The chain has TRBV9 and TRBJ2-5; 9 bases agree with TRBD2. Germline values: CDR1 SGDLS, CDR2 YYNGEE. This CDR3 spans 16 amino acids. The V segment lost 0 bases and the J segment 2 bases; nucleotides outside the gene matches: 5. CDR3 nucleotide sequence: TGTGCCAGCAGCGTAGAAAGCGGGGGGAGTCAAGAGACCCAGTACTTC. Translated, it gives CASSVESGGSQETQYF.

This clone was observed a handful of times. The chain recombines TRBV11-3 with TRBJ2-1, with D possibly matching TRBD2 (5 bases). The CDR3 has 17 amino acids. The germline V gene encodes CDR1 SGHNT and CDR2 YENEEA. V was shortened by 4 bases and J by 0 bases, with 16 bases between the two germline ends. This CDR3 reads CASSSPGPGISYNEQFF. The CDR3 nucleotides are TGTGCCAGCAGCTCCCCGGGTCCGGGGATCTCCTACAATGAGCAGTTCTTC.

In this sample, this clone turned up once. The rearrangement uses TRBV10-2 and TRBJ1-5; no reliable D call. The CDR3 loop spans 14 amino acids. Germline loops: CDR1 WSHSY, CDR2 SAAADI. V was cut by 2 bases and J by 2 bases, with 7 bases left in between. CDR3 protein: CASSEGRGNQPQHF. The DNA of the CDR3 is TGCGCCAGCAGTGAGGGAAGGGGCAATCAGCCCCAGCATTTT.

This clone was detected only a few times. This chain connects TRBV28 to TRBJ2-2; TRBD1 matches 8 bases. This CDR3 has 14 residues. Looked up from germline, CDR1 is MDHEN and CDR2 is SYDVKM. V shed 6 bases and J 0 bases; nucleotides not matched to a gene: 0. CDR3 in DNA: TGTGCCAGCAGGGGACAGGCGAACACCGGGGAGCTGTTTTTT. Its translation is CASRGQANTGELFF. The entire variable domain, with the rest obtained from reference TRBV28 and TRBJ2-2, is as follows: DVKVTQSSRYLVKRTGEKVFLECVQDMDHENMFWYRQDPGLGLRLIYFSYDVKMKEKGDIPEGYSVSREKKERFSLILESASTNQTSMYLCASRGQANTGELFFGEGSRLTVL.

In its sample, this clone was seen a few times. J is TRBJ1-1 and V is TRBV30, with D perhaps TRBD1 (6 bases). The length of the CDR3 is 11 residues. V was clipped by 4 bases and J by 10 bases, with 13 bases between them. The germline gives CDR1 GTSNPN, CDR2 SVGIG (reference sequence). The CDR3 spells CAWIKEGGAFF. CDR3 in DNA: TGTGCCTGGATTAAGGAGGGGGGAGCTTTCTTT.

This clone was observed once. The CDR3 sequence is CATSRNRQIGNSPLHF. The DNA for the CDR3 is TGTGCCACCAGCAGAAACAGACAGATCGGGAATTCACCCCTCCACTTT. This chain connects TRBV15 to TRBJ1-6; a weak D match, TRBD1 (5 bases). Between the trimmed V and J ends, which lost 2 bases and 7 bases, there was a span of 15 bases. In germline, CDR1 is LNHNV, CDR2 YYDKDF (reference sequence). This CDR3 contains 16 residues.

This clone was counted between two and nine times. The chain recombines TRBV7-9 with TRBJ2-3, with 11 bases that match TRBD2. The CDR3 has 15 amino acids. From germline, CDR1 is SEHNR and CDR2 FQNEAQ (reference sequence). The V gene end was trimmed by 5 bases and the J gene end by 4 bases; junction bases not matched to a gene: 5. CDR3 sequence (DNA): TGTGCCAGCAGCCACCCTAGCGGGGGGTCAGATACGCAGTATTTT. As protein: CASSHPSGGSDTQYF.

This chain links TRBV29-1 with TRBJ2-7; 8 bases align to TRBD1. Germline V gene lookup returns CDR1 SQVTM and CDR2 ANQGSEA. Trimming removed 6 bases from V and 1 base from J; junction bases left unmatched: 8. The CDR3 loop spans 14 amino acids. The CDR3 protein is CSVQQGEGSYEQYF. In DNA, the CDR3 is TGCAGCGTACAACAGGGGGAAGGGTCCTACGAGCAGTACTTC.

This rearrangement joins TRBV4-3 to TRBJ2-5; tentative D call: TRBD2 (7 bases). Germline V CDR1 and CDR2: LGHNA, YSLEER. Trimming took 0 bases from V and 5 from J, leaving 16 bases between them. This CDR3 has 16 residues. The CDR3 coding sequence is TGCGCCAGCAGCCAAGATGGTTCGGGGGGCTGGGAGACCCAGTACTTC. This encodes CASSQDGSGGWETQYF.

The V gene is TRBV7-8, the J gene TRBJ2-3; no clear D. CDR3 length: 15 residues. The V gene lost 4 bases and the J gene lost 0 bases, with 11 bases spanning the gap. Germline CDR1 and CDR2: SGHVS and FQNEAQ. CDR3 amino acids: CASSSSGSSTDTQYF. The CDR3 nucleotides are TGTGCCAGCAGCTCCTCCGGCTCTAGCACAGATACGCAGTATTTT.

This clone has a handful of counts. The V call is TRBV29-1, the J call TRBJ1-1, with D possibly matching TRBD1 (6 bases). The CDR3 totals 17 residues. Between the trimmed V and J ends, which lost 5 bases and 1 base, there was a span of 23 bases. CDR1 and CDR2 from the germline V gene are SQVTM and ANQGSEA. CDR3 sequence reads: CSVRSGTRSPENTEAFF. In DNA form, the CDR3 reads TGCAGCGTTCGGTCCGGGACAAGGAGCCCCGAGAACACTGAAGCTTTCTTT.

This clone has a handful of counts. The chain uses TRBV4-1 and TRBJ2-7, with unresolved D. V was pared by 4 bases and J by 1 base, with 11 bases between. The length of the CDR3 is 14 residues. Germline V gene sequence: CDR1 MGHRA, CDR2 YSYEKL. CDR3 nucleotides: TGCGCCAGCAGCCTATCCCTAGGTTCCTACGAGCAGTACTTC. This codes for CASSLSLGSYEQYF.

The rearrangement joins TRBV14 to TRBJ1-2, with no clear D. Trimming took 1 base from V and 6 from J, leaving 15 bases between them. CDR1 SGHDN and CDR2 FVKESK come from the germline V gene. The CDR3 consists of 15 residues. This CDR3 is CASSQGRRQANGYTF. DNA of the CDR3: TGTGCCAGCAGCCAAGGGAGGCGCCAGGCCAATGGCTACACCTTC.

This clone was observed a handful of times. The V call is TRBV30, the J call TRBJ1-4; D remains ambiguous. Germline CDR1 reads GTSNPN; CDR2 reads SVGIG (reference sequence). Trimming shortened V by 1 base and J by 12 bases, and 9 bases separated the two germline ends. The CDR3 sequence is 11 residues long. The CDR3 DNA sequence: TGTGCCTGGAGTGATTCAGCGGAACTGTTTTTT. This codes for CAWSDSAELFF. Filled out from reference TRBV30 and TRBJ1-4, the complete variable domain reads SQTIHQWPATLVQPVGSPLSLECTVEGTSNPNLYWYRQAAGRGLQLLFYSVGIGQISSEVPQNLSASRPQDRQFILSSKKLLLSDSGFYLCAWSDSAELFFGSGTQLSVL.